The 2 T cell receptor beta chains below were found in one sample sequenced in a study of cytotoxic CD8 clonotypes in ibrutinib-treated CLL listed by TCRdb under 2021. Library preparation employed the immunoSEQ multiplex PCR assay. What TCRdb holds here is the immuneACCESS table cut down to in-frame rearrangements. Part of the clones is not present; checked against another copy, under half of the missing clones reflect an unresolved V gene, and the others are unexplained. Recorded for this sample are around 300,000 clones; 80% of them occurred a single time. The ten largest clones add up to about 6.3% of the sample. The source material was PBMCs, sampled before ibrutinib treatment. Receptor source: a human donor with chronic lymphocytic leukemia.

This clone showed up just once. The chain employs TRBV5-1 and TRBJ2-1, with TRBD1 as a possible D gene (5 bases). V shed 3 bases and J shed 7 bases, with 14 bases lying between them. The V gene's germline CDR1 is SGHRS and CDR2 YFSETQ. The CDR3 runs 14 residues. The CDR3 region has the DNA TGCGCCAGCAGCTGGGCGGACAACCGGAATGAGCAGTTCTTC. Protein sequence: CASSWADNRNEQFF.

The rearrangement joins TRBV5-6 to TRBJ2-7, with D tentatively TRBD1 (6 bases). Germline CDR1 and CDR2: SGHDT and YYEEEE. This CDR3 comprises 14 residues. Deletions cut 2 bases from V and 2 bases from J, with 11 bases between. The CDR3 loop reads CASSLHNRAYEQYF. DNA of the CDR3: TGTGCCAGCAGCTTACACAACAGGGCCTACGAGCAGTACTTC.